Sequencing of this T cell receptor beta chain was carried out in a study of CD8 T cells in Susac syndrome. Reverse transcription of roughly 0.5 to 1 ug RNA used random hexamers. Each CDR3 protein is one row after TCRdb ran MiXCR on the immunoSEQ multiplex PCR reads. The sample holds around 130,000 distinct CDR3 sequences, roughly 94% seen once. This receptor was taken from a human donor in good health. Material: CD4+ T cells from PBMCs.

CDR3 region: CASSPGGGVTEAFF. CDR3 bases: TGTGCCAGTAGCCCAGGGGGCGGGGTCACTGAAGCTTTCTTT. J is TRBJ1-1 and V is TRBV19; 8 positions match TRBD1. With 6 bases clipped from V and 4 bases from J, the junction kept 7 bases outside the gene matches. Looked up from germline, CDR1 is LNHDA and CDR2 is SQIVND (reference sequence). This CDR3 region has 14 residues.